These T cell receptor beta chains were read from a single sample in a study of T-cell reconstitution after alpha-beta-depleted transplantation in children. TCRdb analysed the PCR reads with MiXCR anew, one entry per CDR3 protein. Of about 470,000 distinct CDR3 sequences listed, around two fifths are singletons. The source material was PBMCs, sampled before TCRalphabeta/CD19-depleted stem cell transplant. The receptors come from a girl under 10 years old with aplastic anemia, due to receive a stem cell transplant. The CDR3 runs from the conserved cysteine through the conserved F or W. Each record gives: V gene, J gene, CDR3 protein.

TRBV7-2,TRBJ1-6,CASSRDWLNSPLHF
TRBV5-1,TRBJ2-4,CASSLVLDRAGKNIQYF
TRBV4-2,TRBJ2-7,CASSQEWLAGKDEQYF
TRBV5-6,TRBJ2-7,CASSRTSGYTYEQYF
TRBV7-3,TRBJ2-3,CASSLDRDKTDTQYF
TRBV5-1,TRBJ2-1,CASSSGRSPFNEQFF
TRBV5-1,TRBJ2-1,CASSLDGTYNEQFF
TRBV5-6,TRBJ2-7,CASSLQGARSYEQYF
TRBV5-1,TRBJ1-6,CASSFDSPHSPLHF
TRBV2,TRBJ2-1,CASSGRNSYNEQFF
TRBV7-3,TRBJ2-1,CASSLTQGAVEQFF
TRBV24-1,TRBJ2-1,CATSDLAGESFNEQFF
TRBV5-1,TRBJ1-1,CASSVRQDLGTEAFF
TRBV12-3/TRBV12-4,TRBJ2-1,CASSLAGINNEQFF
TRBV6-1,TRBJ1-3,CASSRGSDRAGNTIYF
TRBV28,TRBJ2-5,CASNMGVETQYF
TRBV18,TRBJ1-3,CASSRDGGNTIYF
TRBV7-9,TRBJ1-1,CASSLRTGVGTEAFF
TRBV7-3,TRBJ2-1,CASSLIPRGVNEQFF
TRBV6-5,TRBJ2-5,CASSYRGASQETQYF
TRBV7-3,TRBJ2-7,CASSWAGGTSYEQYF
TRBV15,TRBJ2-7,CATSRDTGTGDF
TRBV20-1,TRBJ2-1,CSAGALAAYNEQFF
TRBV20-1,TRBJ2-7,CSARHYEQYF
TRBV20-1,TRBJ2-7,CSARARNQLAYEQYF
TRBV4-3,TRBJ2-1,CASSQEYQAGVHHNEQFF
TRBV29-1,TRBJ2-1,CSVEKGWRGSLNEQFF
TRBV19,TRBJ2-7,CASQGLAGVHEQYF
TRBV2,TRBJ2-3,CASRGSGQFTDTQYF
TRBV30,TRBJ1-5,CAWCLGQDQPQHF
TRBV7-3,TRBJ2-1,CASSLRASVHSTDEQFF
TRBV27,TRBJ2-3,CASSFTGGGSDTQYF
TRBV18,TRBJ2-5,CASSPMEAGGETQYF
TRBV11-2,TRBJ2-5,CASGIGKETQYF
TRBV7-9,TRBJ1-1,CASSLIQGSPEAFF
TRBV29-1,TRBJ2-1,CSVEDWVRTPSSYNEQFF
TRBV7-6,TRBJ2-5,CASSLANSLETQYF
TRBV29-1,TRBJ1-2,CSVEDLWDRGRNGYTF
TRBV18,TRBJ2-7,CASSRVGAEQYF
TRBV28,TRBJ1-4,CASSRDRNEKLFF
TRBV7-6,TRBJ2-5,CASRRNSGLETQYF
TRBV7-9,TRBJ1-4,CASSFERGRFNEKLFF
TRBV10-3,TRBJ2-5,CAIRIAGDETQYF
TRBV5-1,TRBJ2-7,CASSLRQFHEQYF
TRBV5-5,TRBJ1-5,CASSLAQANQPQHF
TRBV28,TRBJ2-2,CASIYGNTGELFF
TRBV4-1,TRBJ2-7,CASSQGTGVGYEQYF
TRBV7-3,TRBJ2-1,CASSLQSGPRDNEQFF
TRBV7-8,TRBJ2-5,CASSPAHRPQETQYF